Detailed here is one T cell receptor (beta chain). Its antigen is currently unknown. The data were produced by immunoSEQ multiplex PCR, yet TCRdb's version contains in-frame clones alone and is incomplete. The sample yields approximately 2,200,000 clones, more than 85% seen once. Germline assignment: CDR1 LNHDA and CDR2 SQIVND (reference sequence). The CDR3 covers 17 residues. Trimming at V came to 4 bases and at J to 3 bases, leaving 9 bases not matched to a gene. This sample was included in a study of shared clonotypes between healthy human individuals. Overall study context: Three CD4 naive, three CD4 memory, two CD8 naive and one CD8 memory plate were used per donor.

Study results and limitations: Represented diversity, genetic and exposure-history alike, was limited by few donors. Shared clonotypes: about 5% naive CD4, roughly 4% naive CD8, over 2% memory CD4, approximately 0.41% memory CD8. Generally, naive subsets (rather than memory subsets) showed larger estimated richness.

Naive CD8 cells, CD45RO-negative and positively selected for CCR7, excluded terminally differentiated effector memory CD45RA+ cells. The receptor was isolated from a man younger than 35 in good health. Some clones in this sample may be carry-over from other donors' samples. The specimen was naive CD8+ T cells from PBMCs. The chain combines TRBV19 with TRBJ2-2; TRBD2 agrees at 9 bases. This CDR3 is CASSTLREGPDTGELFF. CDR3 DNA sequence: TGTGCCAGTAGTACCCTGCGGGAGGGTCCCGACACCGGGGAGCTGTTTTTT.